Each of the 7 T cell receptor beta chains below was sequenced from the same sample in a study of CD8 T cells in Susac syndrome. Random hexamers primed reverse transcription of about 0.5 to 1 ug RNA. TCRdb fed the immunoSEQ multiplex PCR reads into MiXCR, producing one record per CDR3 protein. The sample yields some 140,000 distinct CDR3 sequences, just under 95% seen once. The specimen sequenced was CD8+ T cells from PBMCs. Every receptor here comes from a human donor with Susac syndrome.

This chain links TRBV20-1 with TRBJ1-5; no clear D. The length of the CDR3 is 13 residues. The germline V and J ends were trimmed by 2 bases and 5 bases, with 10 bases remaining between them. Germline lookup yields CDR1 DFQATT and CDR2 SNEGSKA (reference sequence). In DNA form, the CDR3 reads TGCAGTGCTAGATTGGGCGCCGATCAGCCCCAGCATTTT. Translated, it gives CSARLGADQPQHF.

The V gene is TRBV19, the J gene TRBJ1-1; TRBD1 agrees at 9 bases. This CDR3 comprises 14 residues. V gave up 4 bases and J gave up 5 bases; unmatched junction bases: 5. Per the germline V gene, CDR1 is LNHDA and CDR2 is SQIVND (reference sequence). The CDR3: CASSTGTGMTEAFF. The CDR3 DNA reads TGTGCCAGTAGTACCGGGACAGGGATGACTGAAGCTTTCTTT. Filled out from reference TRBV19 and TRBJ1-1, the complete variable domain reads DGGITQSPKYLFRKEGQNVTLSCEQNLNHDAMYWYRQDPGQGLRLIYYSQIVNDFQKGDIAEGYSVSREKKESFPLTVTSAQKNPTAFYLCASSTGTGMTEAFFGQGTRLTVV.

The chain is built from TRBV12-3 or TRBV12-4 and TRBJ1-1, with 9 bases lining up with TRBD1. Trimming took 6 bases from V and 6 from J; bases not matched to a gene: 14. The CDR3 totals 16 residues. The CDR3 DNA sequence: TGTGCCAGCAGCCCTGGGGACAGGGATCCTGCAGCTGAAGCTTTCTTT. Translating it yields CASSPGDRDPAAEAFF.

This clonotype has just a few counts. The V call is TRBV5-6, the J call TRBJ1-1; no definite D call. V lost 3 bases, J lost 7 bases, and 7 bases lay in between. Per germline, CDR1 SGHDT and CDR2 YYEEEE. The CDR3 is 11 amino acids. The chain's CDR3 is CASSSGYEAFF. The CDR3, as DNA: TGTGCCAGCAGCTCTGGATATGAAGCTTTCTTT.

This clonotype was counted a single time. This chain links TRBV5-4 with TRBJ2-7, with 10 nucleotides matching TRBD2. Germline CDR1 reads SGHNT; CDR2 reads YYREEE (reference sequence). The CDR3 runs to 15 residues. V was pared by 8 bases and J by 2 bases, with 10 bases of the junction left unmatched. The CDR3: CASPEGLASTYEQYF. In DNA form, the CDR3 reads TGTGCCAGTCCGGAGGGACTAGCGTCAACCTACGAGCAGTACTTC.

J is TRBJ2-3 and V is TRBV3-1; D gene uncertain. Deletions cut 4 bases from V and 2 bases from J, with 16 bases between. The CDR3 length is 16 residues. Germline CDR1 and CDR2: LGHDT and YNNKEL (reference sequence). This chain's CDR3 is CASSLPDAELTDTQYF. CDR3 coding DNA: TGTGCCAGCAGCCTGCCGGATGCGGAGCTCACAGATACGCAGTATTTT.

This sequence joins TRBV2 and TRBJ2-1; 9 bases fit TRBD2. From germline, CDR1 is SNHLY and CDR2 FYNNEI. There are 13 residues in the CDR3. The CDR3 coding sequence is TGTGCAGGGAGCGGGAGGCCCTACAATGAGCAGTTCTTC. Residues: CAGSGRPYNEQFF.